This TCR beta chain was profiled in a study of CD8 T cells in Susac syndrome. Reverse transcription of about 0.45 to 1 ug RNA was carried out with random hexamers. A multiplex approach, immunoSEQ multiplex PCR, amplified TCR beta CDR3 across 54 Vbeta and 13 Jbeta. TCRdb reprocessed the immunoSEQ multiplex PCR reads via MiXCR and lists one record per CDR3 protein. Of about 210,000 distinct CDR3 sequences listed, 95% are singletons. Sequencing of TCR beta, carried out with a high-throughput approach, was applied to CD8+ and CD4+ T cells from the blood. Patients with stable or active relapsing-remitting disease, all of them treatment-naive, made up the multiple sclerosis controls. Through negative isolation, CD4+ and CD8+ T cells were obtained, while TEMRA cells were enriched using FACS. The receptor was derived from a human donor with multiple sclerosis. Sequencing was performed on CD4+ T cells from PBMCs.

The CDR3 region is CASSPEPSQETQYF. CDR3 DNA sequence: TGTGCCAGCAGCCCGGAACCCAGTCAAGAGACCCAGTACTTC. The chain is built from TRBV3-1 and TRBJ2-5; D is unresolved. The length of the CDR3 is 14 residues. CDR1 and CDR2 from the germline V gene are LGHDT and YNNKEL (reference sequence). Trimming took off 4 bases at V and 2 bases at J, with 11 bases between the two ends.